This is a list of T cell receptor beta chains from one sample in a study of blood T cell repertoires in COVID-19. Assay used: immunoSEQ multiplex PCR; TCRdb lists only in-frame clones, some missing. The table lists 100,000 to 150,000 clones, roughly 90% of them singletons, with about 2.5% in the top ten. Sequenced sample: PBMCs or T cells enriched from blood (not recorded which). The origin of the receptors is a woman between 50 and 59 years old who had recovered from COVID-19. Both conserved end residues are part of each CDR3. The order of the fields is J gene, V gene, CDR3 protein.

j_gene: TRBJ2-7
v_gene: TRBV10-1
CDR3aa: CASGTSTYEQYF

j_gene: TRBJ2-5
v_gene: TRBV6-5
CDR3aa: CASNPSGLTQETQYF

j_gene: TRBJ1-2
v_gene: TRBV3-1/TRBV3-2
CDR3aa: CASSQDGRSGYGYTF

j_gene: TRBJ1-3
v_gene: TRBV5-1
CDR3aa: CASSRGSGSGNTIYF

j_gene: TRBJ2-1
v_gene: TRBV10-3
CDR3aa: CAISESETGVRNEQFF

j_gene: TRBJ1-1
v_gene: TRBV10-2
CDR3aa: CASQDRVTEAFF

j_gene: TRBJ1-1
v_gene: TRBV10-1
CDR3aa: CASSSMRQGAEAFF

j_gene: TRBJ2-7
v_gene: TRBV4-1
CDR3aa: CASSQTKGRDPSYEQYF

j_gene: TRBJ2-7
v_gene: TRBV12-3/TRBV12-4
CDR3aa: CASSPPRAGEQYF

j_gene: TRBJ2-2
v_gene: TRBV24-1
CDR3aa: CATSEPGTGGTGELFF

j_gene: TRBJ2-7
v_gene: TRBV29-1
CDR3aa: CSVDDATTGGAEQYF

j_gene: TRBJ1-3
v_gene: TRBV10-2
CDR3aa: CASRRDRQGNTIYF

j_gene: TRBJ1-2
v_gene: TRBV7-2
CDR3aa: CASSLTTGGAYGYTF

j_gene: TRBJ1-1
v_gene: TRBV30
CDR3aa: CAWSRGSEAFF

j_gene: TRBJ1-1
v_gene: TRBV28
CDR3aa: CASSLSGKNTEAFF

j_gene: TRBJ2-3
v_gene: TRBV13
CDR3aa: CASSTGWATEGPPDTQYF

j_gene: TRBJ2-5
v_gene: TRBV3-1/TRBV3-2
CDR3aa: CASSRTTSGGAGFRETQYF

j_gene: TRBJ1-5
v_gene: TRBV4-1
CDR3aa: CASSHAGSINQPQHF

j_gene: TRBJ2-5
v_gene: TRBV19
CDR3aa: CASSRNPPGLATQETQYF

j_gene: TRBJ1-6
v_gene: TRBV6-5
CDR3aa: CASRTGGGSPLHF

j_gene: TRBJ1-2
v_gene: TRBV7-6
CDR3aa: CASSLAKQGDDYGYTF

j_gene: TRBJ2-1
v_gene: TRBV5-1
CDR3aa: CASSFGQETYNEQFF

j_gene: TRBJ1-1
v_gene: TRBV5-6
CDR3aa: CASSHPPAGGRTEAFF

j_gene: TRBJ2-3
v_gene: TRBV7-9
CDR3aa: CASSLVTAGGIDTQYF

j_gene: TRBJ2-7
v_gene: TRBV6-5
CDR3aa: CASRPGQGASYEQYF

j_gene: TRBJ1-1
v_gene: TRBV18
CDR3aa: CASSPLNSEAFF

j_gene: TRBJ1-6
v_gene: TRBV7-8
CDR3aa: CASSGRGSATSGNSPLHF

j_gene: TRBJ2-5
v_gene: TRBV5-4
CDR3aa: CASSFRDNQETQYF

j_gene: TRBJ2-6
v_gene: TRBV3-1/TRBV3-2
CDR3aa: CASSPAGRSGANVLTF

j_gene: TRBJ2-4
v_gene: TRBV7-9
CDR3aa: CASTTAGTGDIQYF

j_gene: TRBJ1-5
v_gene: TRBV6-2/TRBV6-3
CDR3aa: CASSYSPTVHSNQPQHF

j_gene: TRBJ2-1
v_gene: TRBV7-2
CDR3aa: CASSWYAGRNNEQFF

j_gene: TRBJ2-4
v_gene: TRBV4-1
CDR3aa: CASSQSKGTSGGALAKNIQYF

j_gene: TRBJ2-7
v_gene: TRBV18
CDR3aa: CASSPWTGDVYEQYF

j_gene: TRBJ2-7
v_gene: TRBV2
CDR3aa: CASSPPRQGLNQEQYF

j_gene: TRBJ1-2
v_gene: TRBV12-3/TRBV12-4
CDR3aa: CASSPADRLGYTF

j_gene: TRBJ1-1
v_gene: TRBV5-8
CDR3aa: CASSPRDSPNTEAFF

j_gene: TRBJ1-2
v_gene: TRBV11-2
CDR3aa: CASSQQGAGGYTF

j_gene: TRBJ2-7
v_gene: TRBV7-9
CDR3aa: CASSTVRVSYEQYF

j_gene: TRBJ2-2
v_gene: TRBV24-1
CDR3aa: CATSVTGYGTNTGELFF

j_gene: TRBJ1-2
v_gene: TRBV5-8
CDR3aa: CASSLRRGYGYTF

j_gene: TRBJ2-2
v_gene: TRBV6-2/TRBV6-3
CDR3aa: CASSYSGQGSGELFF

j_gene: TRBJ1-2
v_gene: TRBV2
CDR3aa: CASTDTFYGYTF

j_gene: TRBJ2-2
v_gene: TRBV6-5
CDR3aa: CATHRANTGELFF

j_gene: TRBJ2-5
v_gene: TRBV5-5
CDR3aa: CASSLWAGGRETQYF

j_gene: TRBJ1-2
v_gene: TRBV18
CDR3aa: CASSPGDRNYGYTF

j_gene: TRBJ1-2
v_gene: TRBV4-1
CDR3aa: CASSLRTGGIYGYTF